This TCR beta chain was captured by sequencing in a study of neurological immune-mediated disorders. The controls, all healthy individuals, were blood bank volunteers in Maryland, USA. The sorted libraries involved the use of more than 950,000 CD4+ or CD8+ T cells. CDR1 is SQVTM, CDR2 ANQGSEA, per germline. V lost 6 bases and J 0 bases, leaving 8 bases between the germline ends. This CDR3 contains 12 residues. At least ten counts were recorded for this clonotype. The cDNA came from 5'RACE with 10-nucleotide random UMIs. Every sequencing run gave over 190 million TCR-beta sequences, taken from 15-18 subjects. Each CDR3 protein gets one entry after TCRdb re-called the 5' RACE reads with MiXCR. The repertoire consists of about 17,000 distinct CDR3 sequences, with 3.5% occurring once and the leading ten covering around 20%.

The sample was CD8+ T cells from blood. The chain employs TRBV29-1 and TRBJ1-1; D not certain. The sequence derives from a woman in her thirties or forties in good health. CDR3 sequence (DNA): TGCAGCGTAACACTCCTGAACACTGAAGCTTTCTTT. This gives the protein CSVTLLNTEAFF.